A single sample is the source of the 21 T cell receptor beta chains below, sequenced in a study of cytomegalovirus exposure and HLA in healthy donors. Primers included in the PCR were 60 Vbeta and 13 Jbeta primers. Libraries were prepared by immunoSEQ multiplex PCR; TCRdb keeps only in-frame clonotypes and omits some of them. The sample carries more than 150,000 clones, 75% recorded once. What was sequenced was PBMCs. The receptors originated from a woman aged 40 to 49 in good health and CMV-seropositive.

This clone was seen a few times. The J gene is TRBJ1-1, the V gene TRBV19, with D unresolved. Germline V gene sequence: CDR1 LNHDA, CDR2 SQIVND (reference sequence). V lost 6 bases and J lost 1, with 15 bases in between. This CDR3 has 15 residues. CDR3 nucleotides: TGTGCCAGTAGCTCAATGGCGGCGCCGAACACTGAAGCTTTCTTT. Translation gives CASSSMAAPNTEAFF.

This clone was counted once. V gene TRBV5-1 combines with J gene TRBJ1-1, with D possibly TRBD1 on 5 matching bases. The CDR3 totals 14 residues. V dropped 4 bases and J dropped 1 base, with 11 bases sitting between them. Germline loops: CDR1 SGHRS, CDR2 YFSETQ. This chain's CDR3 is CASSLTTGNTEAFF. The CDR3 DNA reads as TGCGCCAGCAGCCTAACTACAGGGAACACTGAAGCTTTCTTT.

This clone was observed a single time. The chain uses TRBV28 and TRBJ1-1, with TRBD1 as a possible D gene (6 bases). CDR3 length: 13 amino acids. Germline V CDR1 and CDR2: MDHEN, SYDVKM. With 6 bases removed from V and 7 bases from J, the gap between germline ends came to 15 bases. The chain's CDR3 is CASSRPGAFEAFF. DNA of the CDR3: TGTGCCAGCAGCCGCCCAGGGGCCTTTGAAGCTTTCTTT.

This clone showed up just a few times. The chain combines TRBV7-2 with TRBJ2-5; TRBD1 matches at 7 bases. Trimming cost V 5 bases and J 4 bases; bases outside gene matches: 4. Germline assignment: CDR1 SGHTA and CDR2 FQGNSA. This CDR3 has 13 amino acids. The CDR3 reads CASSRGLRETQYF. The CDR3 DNA reads as TGTGCCAGCAGCAGGGGGCTAAGAGAGACCCAGTACTTC.

The chain carries TRBV7-8 and TRBJ2-2; possibly TRBD1 for D (6 bases). The CDR3 consists of 15 residues. Germline CDR1 and CDR2: SGHVS and FQNEAQ. Between the trimmed V and J ends, which lost 5 bases and 1 base, there was a span of 11 bases. The CDR3 region is CASSRQGMNTGELFF. The CDR3 bases are TGTGCCAGCAGCCGTCAGGGGATGAACACCGGGGAGCTGTTTTTT.

The chain is built from TRBV4-1 and TRBJ2-1; TRBD2 agrees at 8 bases. CDR1 and CDR2 from the germline V gene are MGHRA and YSYEKL. The ends lost 5 bases at V and 7 bases at J; junction bases unmatched: 13. The CDR3 runs 16 residues. Written as DNA, the CDR3 is TGCGCCAGCAGCAGAGCCGGGACTAGTGCGTGGAATGAGCAGTTCTTC. Its translation: CASSRAGTSAWNEQFF.

This clone is a singleton in its sample. One end of the junction is discordant with germline, which a read error may explain. The chain employs TRBV7-9 and TRBJ2-7; 7 bases fit TRBD1. CDR3 size: 16 residues. Germline assignment: CDR1 SEHNR and CDR2 FQNEAQ (reference sequence). The CDR3 sequence is CSSSSFEETGNHEQYF. The CDR3 nucleotides read TGTTCCAGCAGCTCCTTCGAGGAGACAGGGAACCACGAGCAGTACTTC.

V is TRBV7-2 and J is TRBJ1-1; a weak D match, TRBD1 (5 bases). The CDR3 contains 18 residues. The germline gives CDR1 SGHTA, CDR2 FQGNSA. Trimming removed 5 bases at V and 1 base at J, with 23 bases between. The CDR3 sequence: CASSPLAWSKGSNTEAFF. CDR3 nucleotides: TGTGCCAGCAGCCCACTTGCTTGGTCCAAGGGGTCGAACACTGAAGCTTTCTTT. Combining the CDR3 with reference TRBV7-2 and TRBJ1-1 gives the whole variable domain GAGVSQSPSNKVTEKGKDVELRCDPISGHTALYWYRQSLGQGLEFLIYFQGNSAPDKSGLPSDRFSAERTGGSVSTLTIQRTQQEDSAVYLCASSPLAWSKGSNTEAFFGQGTRLTVV.

As DNA, the CDR3 is TGTGCCAGCAGTGCCCCGGGATTCTCTGGAAACACCATATATTTT. Translation: CASSAPGFSGNTIYF. The chain employs TRBV28 and TRBJ1-3; D unclear. Trimming cost V 5 bases and J 0 bases, with 11 bases left between them. The length of the CDR3 is 15 residues. Germline V gene lookup returns CDR1 MDHEN and CDR2 SYDVKM.

The chain carries TRBV27 and TRBJ2-7; TRBD2 matches at 7 bases. The CDR3 is 15 amino acids. Trimming at V came to 2 bases and at J to 1 base, leaving 5 bases not matched to a gene. Germline-derived CDR1 and CDR2 are MNHEY and SMNVEV (reference sequence). The CDR3 loop reads CASSLQPSGSYEQYF. The CDR3 DNA sequence: TGTGCCAGCAGTTTACAGCCTAGCGGATCCTACGAGCAGTACTTC.

This clone was seen a few times. The V call is TRBV5-1, the J call TRBJ2-1; D remains ambiguous. Trimming left V 3 bases short and J 8 bases short, with 18 bases between. In germline, CDR1 is SGHRS, CDR2 YFSETQ. CDR3 length equals 15 residues. In DNA form, the CDR3 reads TGCGCCAGCAGCTACCTCCGGAGAGGTAACGATGAGCAGTTCTTC. Its translation is CASSYLRRGNDEQFF.

CDR3 sequence: CSVSTQEARGTEAFF. Written as DNA, the CDR3 is TGCAGCGTCTCGACTCAGGAGGCCCGGGGGACTGAAGCTTTCTTT. The V call is TRBV29-1, the J call TRBJ1-1, with D perhaps matching TRBD1 (5 bases). Germline lookup yields CDR1 SQVTM and CDR2 ANQGSEA. The CDR3 runs 15 residues. The V end lost 6 bases, the J end lost 5 bases, and 22 bases lay between the germline ends.

This clone was detected a few times. The CDR3 here is CASPGVGTDTQYF. CDR3 in DNA: TGTGCCAGCCCAGGGGTTGGCACAGATACGCAGTATTTT. The chain carries TRBV6-1 and TRBJ2-3; D might be TRBD1 (6 bases). The germline CDR1 and CDR2 sequences are MNHNS and SASEGT. V dropped 8 bases and J dropped 1 base, with 10 bases sitting between them. There are 13 residues in the CDR3.

This clone was counted a single time. The rearrangement uses TRBV19 and TRBJ1-1, with D unclear. Germline CDR1 LNHDA, CDR2 SQIVND (reference sequence). The CDR3 totals 12 residues. Trimming cost V 3 bases and J 5 bases, with 7 bases left between them. Here the CDR3 DNA reads TGTGCCAGTAGTATCGGGAGTACTGAAGCTTTCTTT. It translates to CASSIGSTEAFF.

The chain carries TRBV30 and TRBJ1-3; D ambiguous. The CDR3 runs 15 residues. With 3 bases removed from V and 0 bases from J, the gap between germline ends came to 12 bases. CDR1 and CDR2 (germline): GTSNPN, SVGIG (reference sequence). The CDR3 DNA reads as TGTGCCTGGAGGGGCAGATCGTACTCTGGAAACACCATATATTTT. Amino acid sequence: CAWRGRSYSGNTIYF.

V is TRBV4-2 and J is TRBJ2-7; TRBD2 matches at 9 bases. Germline V lookup: CDR1 LGHNA, CDR2 YNFKEQ. Losses at the gene ends were 4 bases for V and 3 bases for J; bases not matched to a gene: 7. The CDR3 runs 15 residues. CDR3 in amino acids: CASSRTRTSDYEQYF. The CDR3, as DNA: TGTGCCAGCAGCCGGACTCGGACTAGCGACTACGAGCAGTACTTC.

The chain recombines TRBV7-3 with TRBJ2-6; D call uncertain. Germline loops: CDR1 SGHTA, CDR2 FQGTGA. The CDR3 runs to 19 residues. V shed 5 bases and J shed 0 bases, with 20 bases lying between them. The CDR3 here is CASSAIAPIGFSGANVLTF. The CDR3 DNA follows: TGTGCCAGCAGCGCCATAGCCCCGATCGGGTTCTCTGGGGCCAACGTCCTGACTTTC.

This clone has a single count. The chain has TRBV28 and TRBJ1-5, with a possible D match to TRBD1 (5 bases). Trimming left V 10 bases short and J 4 bases short, with 11 bases between. Germline V gene data show CDR1 as MDHEN and CDR2 as SYDVKM. The CDR3 runs to 12 residues. This CDR3 reads CATWGGNQPQHF. CDR3 in DNA: TGTGCCACCTGGGGGGGGAATCAGCCCCAGCATTTT. Based on the CDR3 plus reference TRBV28 and TRBJ1-5, the full variable domain is DVKVTQSSRYLVKRTGEKVFLECVQDMDHENMFWYRQDPGLGLRLIYFSYDVKMKEKGDIPEGYSVSREKKERFSLILESASTNQTSMYLCATWGGNQPQHFGDGTRLSIL.

This clone occurred a few times. The V and J genes are TRBV4-3 and TRBJ2-7; 7 bases are shared with TRBD2. J gave up 2 bases and V 0 bases, and 7 bases lay outside the gene matches. CDR3 length: 16 amino acids. In germline, CDR1 is LGHNA, CDR2 YSLEER. For the CDR3, the DNA is TGCGCCAGCAGCCAAGAAATCCTAGCGGTACCCTACGAGCAGTACTTC. Residues: CASSQEILAVPYEQYF.

The J gene is TRBJ2-7, the V gene TRBV11-2; tentative D call: TRBD2 (6 bases). Trimming pared 6 bases from V and 3 bases from J, leaving 18 bases between. Germline loops: CDR1 SGHAT, CDR2 FQNNGV. There are 15 residues in the CDR3. The CDR3 coding sequence is TGTGCCAGCAGTGGAATGCGGAGGGACGGCTACGAGCAGTACTTC. Protein product: CASSGMRRDGYEQYF. Drawing the rest from reference TRBV11-2 and TRBJ2-7, the complete variable domain is EAGVAQSPRYKIIEKRQSVAFWCNPISGHATLYWYQQILGQGPKLLIQFQNNGVVDDSQLPKDRFSAERLKGVDSTLKIQPAKLEDSAVYLCASSGMRRDGYEQYFGPGTRLTVT.

This clone was observed once. V usage is TRBV7-9 and J usage is TRBJ2-1; tentative D call: TRBD2 (6 bases). CDR3 length: 16 residues. Trimming cost V 1 base and J 6 bases, with 16 bases left between them. The germline CDR1 and CDR2 sequences are SEHNR and FQNEAQ (reference sequence). Written as DNA, the CDR3 is TGTGCCAGCAGCTTAGGTAGCGGCTCCCTCCGCAATGAGCAGTTCTTC. Residues: CASSLGSGSLRNEQFF.